The source of this T cell receptor beta chain is a study of human T cells and chemical hapten exposure. TCRdb reprocessed the RACE reads via MiXCR and lists one record per CDR3 protein. The table has approximately 340,000 distinct CDR3 sequences, around 7% seen once; the top ten hold around 8.2%. V lost 3 bases and J lost 14; bases outside the gene matches: 3. The CDR3 totals 11 residues. Per germline, CDR1 SEHNR and CDR2 FQNEAQ (reference sequence). Indicated time point: patch test 1, 2 weeks after DPC sensitization. Treatment: therapeutic diphenylcyclopropenone sensitization with weekly scalp DPC. This clonotype was observed at least ten times.

The gene calls are TRBV7-9 and TRBJ1-4; 7 bases fit TRBD1. This TCR was sampled from a woman younger than 35 with alopecia areata. Some clones in this sample may be carry-over from other donors' samples. Sequenced here: whole blood, sampled in connection with sensitization to the hapten diphenylcyclopropenone (DPC). CDR3 region: CASSFTTGLFF. The CDR3 nucleotides read TGTGCCAGCAGCTTTACGACAGGGCTGTTTTTT.